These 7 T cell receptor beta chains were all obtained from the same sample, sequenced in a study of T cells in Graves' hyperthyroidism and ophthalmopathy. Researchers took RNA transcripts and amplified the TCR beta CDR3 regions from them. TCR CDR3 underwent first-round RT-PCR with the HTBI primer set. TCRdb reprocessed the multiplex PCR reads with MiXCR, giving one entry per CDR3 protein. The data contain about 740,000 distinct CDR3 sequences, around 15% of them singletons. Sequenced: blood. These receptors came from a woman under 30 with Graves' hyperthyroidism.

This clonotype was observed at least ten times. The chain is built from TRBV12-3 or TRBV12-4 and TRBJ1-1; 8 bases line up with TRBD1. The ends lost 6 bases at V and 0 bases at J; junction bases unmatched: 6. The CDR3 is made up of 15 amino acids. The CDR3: CASSRQGRVNTEAFF. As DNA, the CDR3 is TGTGCCAGCAGCAGACAGGGGAGGGTGAACACTGAAGCTTTCTTT.

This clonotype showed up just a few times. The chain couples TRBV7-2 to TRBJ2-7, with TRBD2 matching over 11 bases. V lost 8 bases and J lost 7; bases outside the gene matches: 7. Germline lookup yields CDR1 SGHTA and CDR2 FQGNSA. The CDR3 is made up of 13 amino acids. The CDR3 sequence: CASRRLAGPEQYF. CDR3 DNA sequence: TGTGCCAGCCGGAGACTAGCGGGGCCTGAGCAGTACTTC.

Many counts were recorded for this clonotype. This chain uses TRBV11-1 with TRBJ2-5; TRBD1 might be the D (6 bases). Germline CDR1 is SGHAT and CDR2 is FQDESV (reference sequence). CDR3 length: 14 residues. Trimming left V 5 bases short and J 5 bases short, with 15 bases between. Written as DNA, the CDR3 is TGTGCCAGCAGCCCCAGGGGCCCCAGTGAGACCCAGTACTTC. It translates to CASSPRGPSETQYF.

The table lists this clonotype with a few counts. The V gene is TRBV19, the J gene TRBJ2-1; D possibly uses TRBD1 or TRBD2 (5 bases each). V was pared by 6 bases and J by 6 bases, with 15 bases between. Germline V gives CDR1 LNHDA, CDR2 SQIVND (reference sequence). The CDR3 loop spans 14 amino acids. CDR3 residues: CASSRGWGINEQFF. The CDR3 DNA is TGTGCCAGTAGCCGAGGGTGGGGGATCAATGAGCAGTTCTTC.

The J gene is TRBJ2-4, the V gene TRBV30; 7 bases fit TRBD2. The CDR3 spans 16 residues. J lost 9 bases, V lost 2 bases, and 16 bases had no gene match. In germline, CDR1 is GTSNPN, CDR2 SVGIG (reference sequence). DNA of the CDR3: TGTGCCTGGAGTATAGCGAAGCTGACTAGCCCAAGCATTCAGTACTTC. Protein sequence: CAWSIAKLTSPSIQYF.

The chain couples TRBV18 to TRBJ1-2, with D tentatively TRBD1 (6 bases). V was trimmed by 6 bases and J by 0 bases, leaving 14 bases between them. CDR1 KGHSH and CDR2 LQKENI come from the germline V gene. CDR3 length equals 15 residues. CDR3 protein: CASSTGTTPNYGYTF. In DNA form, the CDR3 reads TGTGCCAGCTCTACCGGGACAACACCTAACTATGGCTACACCTTC.

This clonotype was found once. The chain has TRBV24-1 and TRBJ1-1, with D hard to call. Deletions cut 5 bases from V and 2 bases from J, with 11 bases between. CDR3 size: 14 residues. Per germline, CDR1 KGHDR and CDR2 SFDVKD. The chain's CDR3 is CATSGRRLNTEAFF. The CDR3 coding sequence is TGTGCCACCAGTGGGCGACGACTAAACACTGAAGCTTTCTTT.